One sample yielded the 22 T cell receptor beta chains listed below, sequenced in a study of spatial heterogeneity in lung cancer. Study-wide results and caveats: Counts of expanded alpha and beta TCRs within tumors tracked the tumor nonsynonymous mutation count.

TCRdb reprocessed the 5' RACE reads with MiXCR, giving one entry per CDR3 protein. The data hold more than 10,000 distinct CDR3 sequences, with roughly 5.6% observed a single time. The time point denotes: sample taken at primary tumor resection. Their antigens are not known. This specimen consisted of lung tumor tissue, obtained at surgery. The receptors come from a female donor with early-stage non-small cell lung cancer.

This clonotype has at least ten counts. Within a library made for alpha chains, this beta chain is off target, and its count is uninformative. This chain links TRBV10-3 with TRBJ1-2; D ambiguous. Per germline, CDR1 ENHRY and CDR2 SYGVKD. Trimming took off 5 bases at V and 8 bases at J, with 18 bases between the two ends. The CDR3 is 14 residues long. The chain's CDR3 is CAISPAPGVVGYTF. In DNA, the CDR3 is TGTGCCATCAGTCCCGCCCCAGGTGTGGTCGGCTACACCTTC.

This clonotype was observed many times. This beta chain is off target for a library built for alpha chains, so its abundance means little. This rearrangement joins TRBV11-2 to TRBJ2-3; D gene ambiguous. Deletions cut 2 bases from V and 5 bases from J, with 2 bases between. This CDR3 has 11 residues. CDR1 SGHAT and CDR2 FQNNGV come from the germline V gene. The CDR3 region is CASSLRDTQYF. CDR3 DNA: TGTGCCAGCAGCTTAAGAGATACGCAGTATTTT.

This clonotype showed up many times. This beta chain lies outside the target of a library built for alpha chains; its clone size means little. The chain joins TRBV12-3 or TRBV12-4 to TRBJ2-7; tentative D call: TRBD1 (5 bases). V lost 1 base, J lost 2 bases, and 6 bases lay in between. The length of the CDR3 is 13 residues. CDR3: CASSLVGPYEQYF. CDR3 DNA: TGTGCCAGCAGTTTAGTGGGGCCCTACGAGCAGTACTTC.

Ten or more counts support this clonotype. For a library built for alpha chains, this beta chain is a stray read; little rests on its size. V is TRBV4-1 and J is TRBJ2-1; 11 bases are a match to TRBD2. V lost 1 base and J lost 10; bases outside the gene matches: 9. This CDR3 comprises 16 residues. From germline, CDR1 is MGHRA and CDR2 YSYEKL. CDR3 sequence: CASSQVLLAGAPEQFF. CDR3 in DNA: TGCGCCAGCAGCCAAGTCTTACTAGCGGGGGCTCCAGAGCAGTTCTTC.

By sample fraction, this clonotype is medium-sized (0.01 to 0.1%). Since the library was made to target alpha chains, this beta chain is a stray read and its abundance is not meaningful. V gene TRBV7-2 combines with J gene TRBJ2-2; D remains ambiguous. The CDR3 loop spans 12 amino acids. The germline CDR1 and CDR2 sequences are SGHTA and FQGNSA. V shed 6 bases and J shed 6 bases, with 8 bases lying between them. The CDR3 protein is CASRHLPGELFF. The CDR3 coding sequence is TGTGCCAGCAGGCATCTCCCCGGGGAGCTGTTTTTT. Drawing the rest from reference TRBV7-2 and TRBJ2-2, the complete variable domain is GAGVSQSPSNKVTEKGKDVELRCDPISGHTALYWYRQSLGQGLEFLIYFQGNSAPDKSGLPSDRFSAERTGGSVSTLTIQRTQQEDSAVYLCASRHLPGELFFGEGSRLTVL.

Within the sample, this clonotype is medium-sized. This beta chain lies outside the target of a library built for alpha chains; its clone size means little. The V and J genes are TRBV28 and TRBJ1-2; 8 positions match TRBD1. The V and J ends lost 8 bases and 5 bases, in that order; junction bases with no gene match: 7. The CDR3 is 13 residues long. Per the germline V gene, CDR1 is MDHEN and CDR2 is SYDVKM. This CDR3 reads CASRPGGIYGYTF. In nucleotides, the CDR3 is TGTGCCAGCCGCCCAGGGGGCATATATGGCTACACCTTC.

This clonotype was counted at least ten times. Since the library was made to target alpha chains, this beta chain is a stray read and its abundance is not meaningful. The genes are TRBV6-5 and TRBJ2-5, with no clear D. The CDR3 sequence is 14 residues long. V was clipped by 5 bases and J by 0 bases, with 10 bases between them. Germline V gives CDR1 MNHEY, CDR2 SVGAGI. CDR3 amino acids: CASSPRSNQETQYF. In DNA, the CDR3 is TGTGCCAGCAGTCCTCGATCGAACCAAGAGACCCAGTACTTC.

This clonotype has a count of ten or more. Within a library made for alpha chains, this beta chain is off target, and its count is uninformative. The rearrangement links TRBV4-3 to TRBJ1-5; no clear D gene. V was clipped by 0 bases and J by 9 bases, with 9 bases between them. Germline CDR1 and CDR2: LGHNA and YSLEER. This CDR3 is 13 amino acids long. The CDR3 protein is CASSQDLGSPQHF. The CDR3 DNA is TGCGCCAGCAGCCAAGATTTGGGGTCGCCCCAGCATTTT.

Only a few counts were recorded for this clonotype. Because the library targeted alpha chains, this beta chain is an off-target read whose size means little. The rearrangement joins TRBV23-1 to TRBJ1-1, with a weak D call TRBD1 (5 bases). TRBV23-1 belongs to the ORF category, with a function that is uncertain. The CDR3 has 16 residues. V lost 5 bases to trimming and J lost 5 bases, with 21 bases between them. CDR3 amino acids: CASSNSCGGRTTEAFF. The CDR3, as DNA: TGCGCCAGCAGTAACTCCTGCGGGGGGAGGACGACTGAAGCTTTCTTT.

This clonotype was found many times. This beta chain is a stray sequence in a library constructed for alpha chains; its clone size is not meaningful. V gene TRBV5-5 combines with J gene TRBJ2-3; D assignment may be TRBD1 or TRBD2 (6 bases each). The V and J ends lost 2 bases and 1 base respectively, with 17 bases between them. The length of the CDR3 is 17 residues. The germline CDR1 and CDR2 sequences are SGHKS and YYEKEE (reference sequence). In DNA, the CDR3 is TGTGCCAGCAGCTTTTGGACCGGGGGCGTAGGCACAGATACGCAGTATTTT. Translation gives CASSFWTGGVGTDTQYF.

This clonotype was counted at least ten times. This beta chain appears as a stray read in a library generated for alpha chains; its size is not informative. The DNA of the CDR3 is TGTGCCAGCAGTTCTCCGGGACAGGCCTCCTACGAGCAGTACTTC. Amino acids: CASSSPGQASYEQYF. This chain uses TRBV6-2 or TRBV6-3 with TRBJ2-7; 8 positions agree with TRBD1. CDR3 length: 15 amino acids. V dropped 4 bases and J dropped 0; count of bases not matched to a gene: 5. Germline lookup yields CDR1 MNHEY and CDR2 SVGEGT.

At least ten counts were recorded for this clonotype. The library was prepared for alpha chains; this beta chain is a stray read, so its frequency means little. The genes are TRBV20-1 and TRBJ2-3, with 10 positions matching TRBD2. The CDR3 runs 16 residues. Germline assignment: CDR1 DFQATT and CDR2 SNEGSKA (reference sequence). V dropped 6 bases and J dropped 2; count of bases not matched to a gene: 11. CDR3 DNA sequence: TGCAGTGCCCGTGGGGTGCTAGCGGGGGTCACAGATACGCAGTATTTT. Translated: CSARGVLAGVTDTQYF.

There are many counts of this clonotype. This beta chain is a stray sequence in a library constructed for alpha chains; its clone size is not meaningful. The J gene is TRBJ1-1, the V gene TRBV9, with D maybe TRBD1 (6 bases). This CDR3 is built from 12 residues. V shed 0 bases and J shed 9 bases, with 9 bases lying between them. CDR1 SGDLS and CDR2 YYNGEE come from the germline V gene. The CDR3 region has the DNA TGTGCCAGCAGCGTAGAGAGGGGGAAAGCTTTCTTT. As protein: CASSVERGKAFF.

Concerning this clonotype itself: Being off target in a library aimed at alpha chains, this beta chain has a size of little meaning. For the CDR3, the DNA is TGTGCCAGCAGCCCCAAGAGTTACAATGAGCAGTTCTTC. Translated, it gives CASSPKSYNEQFF. The rearrangement joins TRBV7-9 to TRBJ2-1, with D unclear. Germline CDR1 SEHNR, CDR2 FQNEAQ (reference sequence). This CDR3 is built from 13 residues. V was pared by 5 bases and J by 4 bases, with 9 bases between.

This clonotype was seen repeatedly, ten times or more. The library was built for alpha chains, so this beta chain is an off-target read and its size means little. The CDR3 DNA sequence: TGTGCCAGCAGCTTAGGGGGTAATTTCAATGAGCAGTTCTTC. Its protein is CASSLGGNFNEQFF. The rearrangement uses TRBV7-9 and TRBJ2-1; D remains unclear. The CDR3 is made up of 14 amino acids. Germline CDR1 and CDR2: SEHNR and FQNEAQ (reference sequence). V lost 1 base to trimming and J lost 6 bases, with 10 bases between them.

This clonotype has a count of ten or more. This beta chain slipped into a library made for alpha chains as a stray read, so its size is not meaningful. The chain is built from TRBV25-1 and TRBJ2-3, with D unresolved. Trimming shortened V by 0 bases and J by 5 bases, and 3 bases separated the two germline ends. The V gene's germline CDR1 is MGHDK and CDR2 SYGVNS. The CDR3 totals 12 residues. CDR3 bases: TGTGCCAGCAGTGAATACGAAGATACGCAGTATTTT. Translated, it gives CASSEYEDTQYF.

At least ten counts were recorded for this clonotype. This beta chain is off target for a library built for alpha chains, so its abundance means little. The genes are TRBV12-3 or TRBV12-4 and TRBJ1-2, with 8 nucleotides matching TRBD1. V lost 5 bases to trimming and J lost 9 bases; unmatched junction nucleotides: 11. The CDR3 is 14 residues long. The CDR3 DNA reads TGTGCCAGCAGTCCCAGTCGGACAGGGAGTCGCTACACCTTC. Its protein is CASSPSRTGSRYTF.

In this sample, this clonotype turned up many times. An end of the junction does not agree with germline; a read error may underlie this. This beta chain slipped into a library made for alpha chains as a stray read, so its size is not meaningful. The rearrangement links TRBV4-3 to TRBJ2-3, with D possibly matching TRBD2 (6 bases). The germline CDR1 and CDR2 sequences are LGHNA and YSLEER. The CDR3 is 16 amino acids. CDR3 in DNA: TGCGCAAGCAGCCAAGAGGGTAGAGGGGAGGCAGATACGCAGTATTTT. Amino acids: CASSQEGRGEADTQYF.

This clonotype came up many times. This beta chain is a stray read from a library made for alpha chains; its abundance is not meaningful. The rearrangement joins TRBV20-1 to TRBJ2-2, with D unresolved. Germline V gene sequence: CDR1 DFQATT, CDR2 SNEGSKA (reference sequence). Deletions cut 5 bases from V and 7 bases from J, with 14 bases between. The length of the CDR3 is 13 residues. The CDR3 here is CSAWQTVGGELFF. The CDR3, as DNA: TGCAGTGCTTGGCAGACGGTGGGCGGGGAGCTGTTTTTT.

Regarding this clonotype: The library was designed around alpha chains, so this beta chain is a stray read whose abundance carries little weight. CDR3 residues: CASSPAGPGSGNTIYF. CDR3 in DNA: TGCGCCAGCAGCCCTGCGGGCCCGGGCTCTGGAAACACCATATATTTT. This rearrangement joins TRBV5-1 to TRBJ1-3; D gene unclear. CDR1 and CDR2 from the germline V gene are SGHRS and YFSETQ. The CDR3 loop spans 16 amino acids. The V end was cut by 4 bases, the J end by 0 bases, with 14 bases between.

This clonotype has just a few counts. This beta chain turned up in a library designed for alpha chains; as an off-target read, its abundance says little. The chain combines TRBV6-5 with TRBJ2-7, with a weak D call TRBD1 (5 bases). Germline V CDR1 and CDR2: MNHEY, SVGAGI. The V end lost 2 bases, the J end lost 3 bases, and 11 bases lay between the germline ends. The CDR3 covers 14 residues. CDR3: CASSYGQGVYEQYF. The DNA for the CDR3 is TGTGCCAGCAGTTACGGGCAGGGTGTCTACGAGCAGTACTTC.

This clonotype was seen many times. This beta chain is an off-target read within a library intended for alpha chains, so its frequency means little. The rearrangement joins TRBV30 to TRBJ1-6; D is uncertain. Per the germline V gene, CDR1 is GTSNPN and CDR2 is SVGIG (reference sequence). The ends were cut back, 2 bases at V and 0 bases at J, with 23 bases in the middle. The CDR3 runs to 20 residues. Here the CDR3 DNA reads TGTGCCTGGAGTCATTTATCAAACCTGGGCCCTAGCTCCTATAATTCACCCCTCCACTTT. Translation gives CAWSHLSNLGPSSYNSPLHF.